Sequencing of this T cell receptor (beta chain) was carried out in a study of control samples from healthy donors and cancer patients. Germline CDR1 and CDR2: SQVTM and ANQGSEA. The CDR3 length is 14 residues. Deletions cut 7 bases from V and 0 bases from J, with 13 bases between. Assay: immunoSEQ multiplex PCR; the TCRdb copy retains only in-frame clones and omits some. The sample has roughly 130,000 clones, less than 95% seen once. This receptor was identified in a man aged 25 to 45 in good health. Sequencing input: blood. The chain has TRBV29-1 and TRBJ1-3; a possible D gene is TRBD1 (5 bases). CDR3 nucleotides: TGCAGCGCCCAGGGTAAGGGCTCTGGAAACACCATATATTTT. Its protein is CSAQGKGSGNTIYF.